What follows describes a single T cell receptor (beta chain). The data derive from a study of blood T cell repertoires in COVID-19. Across the study: COVID-19 samples, acute and convalescent, were from the United States, Italy and Spain. In each case, the material was cDNA or gDNA derived from T cells, B-cell-depleted T cells, or PBMCs.

Methods used by the authors: Amplifying reference gene primers gave estimates of nucleated cell counts. Some clones are missing from TCRdb's copy, which holds only in-frame ones; the method was immunoSEQ multiplex PCR. V and J calls and clone size are given by that table; D and trimming were obtained from the DNA. The table includes about 360,000 clones, around 90% detected once. CDR3 length: 14 residues. Germline values: CDR1 ENHRY, CDR2 SYGVKD. V was trimmed by 7 bases and J by 1 base, leaving 11 bases between them. The V gene is TRBV10-3, the J gene TRBJ1-3; no firm D call. This TCR came from a human donor in a cohort sampled during active COVID-19. Material: peripheral blood. Written as DNA, the CDR3 is TGTGCCATCAATAACGTAGTGTCTGGAAACACCATATATTTT. Its translation: CAINNVVSGNTIYF.